Each of the 12 T cell receptor beta chains below was sequenced from the same sample in a study of blood T cell repertoires in COVID-19. Here immunoSEQ multiplex PCR was the method, and the copy in TCRdb shows in-frame clones only, minus some. The sample includes about 43,000 clones, around 87% of them seen just once. Material for sequencing was peripheral blood. These receptors were obtained from a human donor in a cohort sampled during active COVID-19.

The rearrangement links TRBV10-1 to TRBJ2-1; 7 nucleotides line up with TRBD2. Unmatched junction bases numbered 3, after V lost 0 bases and J lost 1 base. Germline CDR1 and CDR2: WNHNN and SYGVQD (reference sequence). The CDR3 is 16 residues long. CDR3 sequence: CASSESGGGSYNEQFF. CDR3 nucleotide sequence: TGCGCCAGCAGTGAGTCGGGGGGGGGTTCCTACAATGAGCAGTTCTTC.

V and J are TRBV4-1 and TRBJ2-1; 14 bases match TRBD2. Germline V gives CDR1 MGHRA, CDR2 YSYEKL. V gave up 4 bases and J gave up 0 bases; unmatched junction bases: 5. The CDR3 sequence is 18 residues long. The CDR3 nucleotides are TGCGCCAGCAGCCTTACAGGGACTAGCGGGAGCTCCTACAATGAGCAGTTCTTC. Protein: CASSLTGTSGSSYNEQFF.

This sequence joins TRBV11-3 and TRBJ2-2; 13 bases are shared with TRBD2. There are 16 residues in the CDR3. Losses at the gene ends were 5 bases for V and 7 bases for J; bases not matched to a gene: 7. Germline values: CDR1 SGHNT, CDR2 YENEEA. The CDR3: CASSPTSGRAIGELFF. The CDR3 DNA is TGTGCCAGCAGCCCCACTAGCGGGAGGGCCATCGGGGAGCTGTTTTTT.

The chain has TRBV2 and TRBJ2-4; TRBD2 is a possible D gene (6 bases). In germline, CDR1 is SNHLY, CDR2 FYNNEI. This CDR3 has 16 residues. V was pared by 3 bases and J by 5 bases, with 17 bases between. The DNA of the CDR3 is TGTGCCAGCAGTGACTACGGGAGAGGGGTTGAAAACATTCAGTACTTC. Its translation: CASSDYGRGVENIQYF. Drawing the rest from reference TRBV2 and TRBJ2-4, the complete variable domain is EPEVTQTPSHQVTQMGQEVILRCVPISNHLYFYWYRQILGQKVEFLVSFYNNEISEKSEIFDDQFSVERPDGSNFTLKIRSTKLEDSAMYFCASSDYGRGVENIQYFGAGTRLSVL.

The chain joins TRBV15 to TRBJ2-1; no clear D gene. Trimming removed 5 bases from V and 4 bases from J, with 6 bases in between. Germline CDR1 is LNHNV and CDR2 is YYDKDF (reference sequence). There are 12 residues in the CDR3. The CDR3 is CATSPFYNEQFF. The CDR3 DNA reads as TGTGCCACCAGCCCCTTTTACAATGAGCAGTTCTTC.

The chain joins TRBV7-6 to TRBJ2-2, with 8 bases identical to TRBD2. CDR3 length equals 16 residues. Looked up from germline, CDR1 is SGHVS and CDR2 is FNYEAQ. Trimming cost V 3 bases and J 2 bases; bases outside gene matches: 5. In DNA, the CDR3 is TGTGCCAGCAGCTTCAATAGCGGGAAAAACACCGGGGAGCTGTTTTTT. Translation gives CASSFNSGKNTGELFF.

The V gene is TRBV7-9, the J gene TRBJ2-2; 8 bases agree with TRBD1. With V trimmed by 4 bases and J by 4 bases, 8 bases remained unmatched. This CDR3 has 16 amino acids. Germline V gene sequence: CDR1 SEHNR, CDR2 FQNEAQ (reference sequence). The CDR3 is CASSSRTGIFTGELFF. CDR3 sequence (DNA): TGTGCCAGCAGCTCCCGGACAGGGATATTCACCGGGGAGCTGTTTTTT.

The chain is built from TRBV6-5 and TRBJ2-2; 8 nucleotides match TRBD2. Germline CDR1 reads MNHEY; CDR2 reads SVGAGI. The CDR3 extends over 15 amino acids. V was pared by 8 bases and J by 5 bases, with 10 bases of the junction left unmatched. CDR3 loop: CASVLAGRGTGELFF. The CDR3 nucleotides read TGTGCCAGCGTGTTAGCGGGACGGGGGACCGGGGAGCTGTTTTTT.

The chain links TRBV10-3 to TRBJ2-6; 7 nucleotides agree with TRBD1. V shed 7 bases, J shed 4 bases, and the junction held 4 bases outside the gene matches. The V gene's germline CDR1 is ENHRY and CDR2 SYGVKD. The CDR3 spans 14 residues. The CDR3 DNA is TGTGCCATCAACACAGGGGTCGGGGCCAACGTCCTGACTTTC. Amino acids: CAINTGVGANVLTF.

This sequence joins TRBV13 and TRBJ1-4; D is uncertain. The CDR3 contains 15 residues. Germline loops: CDR1 PRHDT, CDR2 FYEKMQ (reference sequence). The V gene lost 5 bases and the J gene lost 8 bases, with 18 bases spanning the gap. CDR3 nucleotides: TGTGCCAGCAGCCATAGTGTCCGATCAGGAGAAAAACTGTTTTTT. Its translation: CASSHSVRSGEKLFF.

V gene TRBV5-6 combines with J gene TRBJ1-2; D is perhaps TRBD1 (6 bases). V was pared by 4 bases and J by 8 bases, with 12 bases between. CDR1 SGHDT and CDR2 YYEEEE come from the germline V gene. The CDR3 loop spans 12 amino acids. The CDR3 region has the DNA TGTGCCAGCAGCAGTACAGGGTGGGGCTACACCTTC. This codes for CASSSTGWGYTF. The full variable domain, its missing parts supplied by reference TRBV5-6 and TRBJ1-2, is DAGVTQSPTHLIKTRGQQVTLRCSPKSGHDTVSWYQQALGQGPQFIFQYYEEEERQRGNFPDRFSGHQFPNYSSELNVNALLLGDSALYLCASSSTGWGYTFGSGTRLTVV.

V gene TRBV9 combines with J gene TRBJ2-1, with 14 bases that match TRBD2. Losses at the gene ends were 3 bases for V and 9 bases for J; bases not matched to a gene: 2. The germline V gene encodes CDR1 SGDLS and CDR2 YYNGEE. The CDR3 extends over 14 amino acids. In DNA, the CDR3 is TGTGCCAGCAGCGGGGGACTAGCGGGAGTTGAGCAGTTCTTC. Translation gives CASSGGLAGVEQFF.